The 7 T cell receptor beta chains reported below all come from one sample, sequenced in a study of T cells in Graves' hyperthyroidism and ophthalmopathy. Authors of the study amplified TCR beta CDR3 regions from RNA transcripts. The HTBI set primed first-round TCR CDR3 RT-PCR. TCRdb re-derived calls from the multiplex PCR reads in MiXCR, one entry per CDR3 protein. The sample has over 400,000 distinct CDR3 sequences; about 20% are singletons. The sample was blood. The receptors were sampled from a woman in her seventies with Graves' ophthalmopathy.

As regards this clonotype: This sequence may be a read error, since a much larger clone differs from it by one base. J is TRBJ2-5 and V is TRBV11-2, with unresolved D. Trimming shortened V by 5 bases and J by 5 bases, and 6 bases separated the two germline ends. CDR3 length: 11 residues. Germline-derived CDR1 and CDR2 are SGHAT and FQNNGV. The CDR3 nucleotides read TGTGCCAGCAGCGGGGTGGAGACCCAGTACTTC. This codes for CASSGVETQYF.

This clonotype was picked up many times. This chain joins TRBV6-2 or TRBV6-3 and TRBJ2-2; 10 nucleotides line up with TRBD1. The CDR3 consists of 16 residues. The ends lost 4 bases at V and 0 bases at J; junction bases unmatched: 2. CDR1 and CDR2 from the germline V gene are MNHEY and SVGEGT. The CDR3 reads CASSSGQGANTGELFF. The CDR3 region has the DNA TGTGCCAGCAGTTCCGGACAGGGGGCGAACACCGGGGAGCTGTTTTTT.

This clonotype was counted ten times or more. The chain couples TRBV11-2 to TRBJ2-7; no definite D call. This CDR3 region has 13 residues. Trimming stripped 5 bases from V and 5 bases from J, with 13 bases between. Germline loops: CDR1 SGHAT, CDR2 FQNNGV. CDR3 region: CASSPGPWDEQYF. The CDR3 DNA reads as TGTGCCAGCAGCCCCGGGCCCTGGGACGAGCAGTACTTC.

V is TRBV24-1 and J is TRBJ2-3; no clear D gene. CDR3 length: 13 residues. Germline V CDR1 and CDR2: KGHDR, SFDVKD. With 2 bases removed from V and 8 bases from J, the gap between germline ends came to 10 bases. CDR3 sequence reads: CATSDSTLGTQYF. The DNA for the CDR3 is TGTGCCACCAGTGATTCCACTTTGGGTACGCAGTATTTT.

The sample holds one count of this clonotype. The genes are TRBV6-2 or TRBV6-3 and TRBJ1-1; no clear D gene. CDR3 length: 14 residues. Trimming stripped 5 bases from V and 3 bases from J, with 13 bases between. Germline CDR1 reads MNHEY; CDR2 reads SVGEGT. The CDR3 spells CASSHPPRDTEAFF. The CDR3 DNA is TGTGCCAGCAGTCACCCACCTAGGGACACTGAAGCTTTCTTT.

The chain is built from TRBV5-1 and TRBJ2-5; D is uncertain. CDR3 size: 15 residues. Germline V gene sequence: CDR1 SGHRS, CDR2 YFSETQ. V was cut by 4 bases and J by 1 base, with 14 bases left in between. The CDR3 here is CASSGSLPAQETQYF. The CDR3 DNA reads TGCGCCAGCAGCGGAAGCCTCCCAGCCCAAGAGACCCAGTACTTC.

The CDR3, as DNA: TGTGCCAGCTCGGCGGGACTAGCCAAAAACATTCAGTACTTC. Protein product: CASSAGLAKNIQYF. V gene TRBV18 combines with J gene TRBJ2-4, with D tentatively TRBD2 (6 bases). In germline, CDR1 is KGHSH, CDR2 LQKENI. The length of the CDR3 is 14 residues. The V gene lost 6 bases and the J gene lost 0 bases, with 9 bases spanning the gap.